The clone carrying this TCR beta chain has just a few counts. The junction had 2 bases not matched to a gene; V was cut back by 3 bases and J by 3 bases. The length of the CDR3 is 14 residues. CDR1 and CDR2 from the germline V gene are MNHEY and SMNVEV (reference sequence). The data derive from a study of blood T cell repertoires in COVID-19. The data were produced by immunoSEQ multiplex PCR, yet TCRdb's version contains in-frame clones alone and is incomplete. The repertoire includes over 200,000 clones, around 75% of them detected once, and 5.1% sits in the top ten. This receptor was identified in a human donor in a cohort sampled during active COVID-19. The genes are TRBV27 and TRBJ1-3; 7 bases are shared with TRBD1. Sample: peripheral blood. The CDR3 DNA is TGTGCCAGCAGTTTGTCAGGGGGTGGAAACACCATATATTTT. This gives the protein CASSLSGGGNTIYF.